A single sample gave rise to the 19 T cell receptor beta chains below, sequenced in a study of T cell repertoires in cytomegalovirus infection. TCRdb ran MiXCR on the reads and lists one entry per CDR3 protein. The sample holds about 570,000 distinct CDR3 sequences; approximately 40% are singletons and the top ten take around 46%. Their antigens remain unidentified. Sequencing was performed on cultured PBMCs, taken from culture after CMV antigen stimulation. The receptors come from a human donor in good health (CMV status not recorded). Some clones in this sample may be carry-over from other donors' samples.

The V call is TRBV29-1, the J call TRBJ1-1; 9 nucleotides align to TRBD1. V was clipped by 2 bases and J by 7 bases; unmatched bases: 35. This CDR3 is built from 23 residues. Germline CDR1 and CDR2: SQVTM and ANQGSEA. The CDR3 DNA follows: TGCAGCGTTGAATCTAGGGTTGAGAGAAGGTCTAAAAACGTTCCCGGGACAGGGCGTGAAGCTTTCTTT. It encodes CSVESRVERRSKNVPGTGREAFF.

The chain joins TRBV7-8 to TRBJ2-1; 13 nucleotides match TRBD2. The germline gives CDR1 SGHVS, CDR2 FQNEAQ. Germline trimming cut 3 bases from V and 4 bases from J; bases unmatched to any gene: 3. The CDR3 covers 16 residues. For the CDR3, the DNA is TGTGCCAGCAGCTTCACTAGCGGGAGGGCGTACAATGAGCAGTTCTTC. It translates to CASSFTSGRAYNEQFF.

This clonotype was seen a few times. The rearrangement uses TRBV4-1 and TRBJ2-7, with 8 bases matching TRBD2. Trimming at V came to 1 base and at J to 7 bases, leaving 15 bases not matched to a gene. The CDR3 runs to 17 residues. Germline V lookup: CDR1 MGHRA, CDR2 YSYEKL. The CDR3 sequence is CASSQGPLGLVPSEQYF. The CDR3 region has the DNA TGCGCCAGCAGCCAAGGGCCCCTGGGACTAGTTCCTAGTGAGCAGTACTTC.

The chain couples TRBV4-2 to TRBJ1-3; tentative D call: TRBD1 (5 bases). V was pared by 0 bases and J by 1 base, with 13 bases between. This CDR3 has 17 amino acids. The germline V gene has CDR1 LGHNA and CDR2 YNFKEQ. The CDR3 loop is CASSQDLTAGSGNTIYF. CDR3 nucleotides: TGTGCCAGCAGCCAAGATTTGACAGCGGGATCTGGAAACACCATATATTTT.

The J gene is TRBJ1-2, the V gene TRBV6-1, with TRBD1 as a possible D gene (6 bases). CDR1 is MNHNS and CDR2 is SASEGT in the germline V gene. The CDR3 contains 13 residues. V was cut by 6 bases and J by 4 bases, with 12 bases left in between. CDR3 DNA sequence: TGTGCCAGCAGCTCAGGGGTTAGCTATGGCTACACCTTC. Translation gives CASSSGVSYGYTF.

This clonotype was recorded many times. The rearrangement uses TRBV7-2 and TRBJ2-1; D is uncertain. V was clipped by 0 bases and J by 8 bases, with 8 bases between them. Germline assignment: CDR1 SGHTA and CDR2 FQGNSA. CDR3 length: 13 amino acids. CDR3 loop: CASSLAAGYEQFF. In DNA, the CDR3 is TGTGCCAGCAGCTTAGCGGCTGGGTATGAGCAGTTCTTC.

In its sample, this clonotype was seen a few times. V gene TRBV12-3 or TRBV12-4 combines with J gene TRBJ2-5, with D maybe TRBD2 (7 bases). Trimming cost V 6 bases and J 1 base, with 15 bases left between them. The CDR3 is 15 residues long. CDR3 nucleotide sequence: TGTGCCAGCAGCGAAGCACGGGGGGCCCAAGAGACCCAGTACTTC. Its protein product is CASSEARGAQETQYF.

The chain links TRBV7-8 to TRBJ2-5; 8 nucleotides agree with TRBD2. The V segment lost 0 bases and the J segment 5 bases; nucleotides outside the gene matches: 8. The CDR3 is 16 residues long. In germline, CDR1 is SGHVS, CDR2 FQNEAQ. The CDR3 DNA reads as TGTGCCAGCAGCTTAGCGGACAGCGGGAGCCTGGAGACCCAGTACTTC. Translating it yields CASSLADSGSLETQYF.

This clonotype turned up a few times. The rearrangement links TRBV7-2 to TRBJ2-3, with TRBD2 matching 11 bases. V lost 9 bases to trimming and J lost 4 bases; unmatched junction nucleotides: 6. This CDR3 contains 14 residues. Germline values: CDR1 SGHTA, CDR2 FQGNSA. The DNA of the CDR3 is TGTGCCAGAGGCCGTAGCGGGGGGGCAGATACGCAGTATTTT. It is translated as CARGRSGGADTQYF.

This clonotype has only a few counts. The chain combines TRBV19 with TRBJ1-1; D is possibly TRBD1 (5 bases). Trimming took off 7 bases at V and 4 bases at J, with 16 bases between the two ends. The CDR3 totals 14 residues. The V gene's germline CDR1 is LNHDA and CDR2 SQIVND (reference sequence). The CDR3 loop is CASTARVSSTEAFF. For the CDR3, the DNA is TGTGCCAGTACCGCCAGGGTTTCGAGCACTGAAGCTTTCTTT.

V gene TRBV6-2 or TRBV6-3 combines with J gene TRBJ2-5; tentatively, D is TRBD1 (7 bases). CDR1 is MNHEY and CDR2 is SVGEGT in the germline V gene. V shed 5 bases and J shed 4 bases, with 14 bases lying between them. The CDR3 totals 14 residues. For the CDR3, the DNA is TGTGCCAGCAGTCGACAGGGACTCCGAGAGACCCAGTACTTC. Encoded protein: CASSRQGLRETQYF.

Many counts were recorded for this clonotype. CDR3 in DNA: TGTGCCAGCAGCTCCACCGGGACTAGCTACAATGAGCAGTTCTTC. This encodes CASSSTGTSYNEQFF. J is TRBJ2-1 and V is TRBV7-2, with 8 nucleotides matching TRBD2. This CDR3 comprises 15 residues. Germline loops: CDR1 SGHTA, CDR2 FQGNSA. V gave up 4 bases and J gave up 3 bases; unmatched junction bases: 5.

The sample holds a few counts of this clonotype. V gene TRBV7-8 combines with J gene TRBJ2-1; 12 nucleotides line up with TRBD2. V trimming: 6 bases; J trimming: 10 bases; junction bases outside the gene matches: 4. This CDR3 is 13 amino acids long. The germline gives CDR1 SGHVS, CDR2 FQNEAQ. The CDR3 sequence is CASSYGLAGEQFF. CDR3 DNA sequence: TGTGCCAGCAGTTATGGACTAGCGGGAGAGCAGTTCTTC.

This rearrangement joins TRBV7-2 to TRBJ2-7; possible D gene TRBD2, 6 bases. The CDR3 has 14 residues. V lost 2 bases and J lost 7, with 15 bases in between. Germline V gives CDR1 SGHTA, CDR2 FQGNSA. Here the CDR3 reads CASSLLASVKEQYF. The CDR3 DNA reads TGTGCCAGCAGCTTATTGGCTAGCGTAAAGGAGCAGTACTTC.

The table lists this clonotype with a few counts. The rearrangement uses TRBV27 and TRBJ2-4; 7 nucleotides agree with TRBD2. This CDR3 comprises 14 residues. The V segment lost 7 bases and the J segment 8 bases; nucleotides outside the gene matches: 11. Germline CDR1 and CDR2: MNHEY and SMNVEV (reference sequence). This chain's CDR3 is CASTTGRAGDIQYF. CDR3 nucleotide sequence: TGTGCCAGCACCACTGGTAGGGCGGGGGACATTCAGTACTTC.

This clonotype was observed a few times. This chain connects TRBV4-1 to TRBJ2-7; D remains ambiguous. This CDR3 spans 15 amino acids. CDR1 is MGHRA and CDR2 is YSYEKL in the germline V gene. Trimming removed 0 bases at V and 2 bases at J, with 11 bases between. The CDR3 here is CASSQDTNFAYEQYF. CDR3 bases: TGCGCCAGCAGCCAAGATACAAACTTCGCCTACGAGCAGTACTTC.

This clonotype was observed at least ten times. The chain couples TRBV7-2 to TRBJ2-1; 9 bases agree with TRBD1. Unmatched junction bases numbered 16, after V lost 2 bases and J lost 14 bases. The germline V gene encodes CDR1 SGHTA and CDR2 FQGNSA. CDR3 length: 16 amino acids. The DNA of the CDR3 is TGTGCCAGCAGCTTAACCCCGGGACAGGGTTTAAAGGTGGAGTTCTTC. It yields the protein CASSLTPGQGLKVEFF. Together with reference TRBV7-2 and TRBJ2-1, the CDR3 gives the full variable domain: GAGVSQSPSNKVTEKGKDVELRCDPISGHTALYWYRQSLGQGLEFLIYFQGNSAPDKSGLPSDRFSAERTGGSVSTLTIQRTQQEDSAVYLCASSLTPGQGLKVEFFGPGTRLTVL.

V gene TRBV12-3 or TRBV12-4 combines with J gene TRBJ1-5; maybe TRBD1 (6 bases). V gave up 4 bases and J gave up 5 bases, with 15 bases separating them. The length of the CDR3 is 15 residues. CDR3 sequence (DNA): TGTGCCAGCAGTTCGGCAGGGGTAGGTGATCAGCCCCAGCATTTT. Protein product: CASSSAGVGDQPQHF.

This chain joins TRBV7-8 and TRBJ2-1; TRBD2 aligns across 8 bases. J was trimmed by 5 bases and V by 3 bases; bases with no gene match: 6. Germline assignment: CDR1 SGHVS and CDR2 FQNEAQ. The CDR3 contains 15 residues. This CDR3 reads CASSFRRGAHNEQFF. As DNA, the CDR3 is TGTGCCAGCAGCTTTAGGCGGGGGGCCCACAATGAGCAGTTCTTC.